The 13 T cell receptor beta chains in this list originate from one sample, sequenced in a study of response to subunit inactivated influenza vaccine. Via MiXCR, TCRdb re-called the RT-PCR reads, giving one row per CDR3 protein. The profile shows 500,000 or so distinct CDR3 sequences, more than 15% of them singletons. The source was CD4+ T cells sorted from PBMCs, collected around 25 months after vaccination. The receptors here all came from a man aged 50 to 69 who received an inactivated influenza vaccine.

The chain uses TRBV5-1 and TRBJ2-7; D is undetermined. Looked up from germline, CDR1 is SGHRS and CDR2 is YFSETQ. Trimming shortened V by 4 bases and J by 2 bases, and 13 bases separated the two germline ends. The CDR3 sequence is 14 residues long. The CDR3 region is CASSQNGGTYEQYF. The CDR3 DNA sequence: TGCGCCAGCAGCCAAAATGGCGGTACCTACGAGCAGTACTTC.

This clonotype was observed at least ten times. The genes are TRBV12-3 or TRBV12-4 and TRBJ2-3; D unclear. There are 14 residues in the CDR3. V was pared by 4 bases and J by 0 bases, with 8 bases between. The CDR3 protein is CASSSTHSTDTQYF. The DNA for the CDR3 is TGTGCCAGCAGTTCGACCCACAGCACAGATACGCAGTATTTT.

This chain links TRBV29-1 with TRBJ1-3; D gene unclear. The CDR3 totals 12 residues. Trimming took 4 bases from V and 5 from J, leaving 9 bases between them. Germline CDR1 SQVTM, CDR2 ANQGSEA. The CDR3 bases are TGCAGCGTTGTGGAGCAGCGAAACACCATATATTTT. This translates into CSVVEQRNTIYF.

Ten or more counts support this clonotype. The CDR3, as DNA: TGTGCCAGCAGTTTAATGGGGTTAGCCACAGATACGCAGTATTTT. This codes for CASSLMGLATDTQYF. This sequence joins TRBV12-3 or TRBV12-4 and TRBJ2-3; the D is unclear. This CDR3 has 15 amino acids. Trimming cost V 2 bases and J 2 bases, with 11 bases left between them.

The V gene is TRBV29-1, the J gene TRBJ2-5, with TRBD2 as a possible D gene (7 bases). Germline V gene sequence: CDR1 SQVTM, CDR2 ANQGSEA. V lost 4 bases and J lost 0, with 12 bases in between. The CDR3 is 14 amino acids. CDR3 loop: CSVVGGQNQETQYF. For the CDR3, the DNA is TGCAGCGTTGTCGGGGGGCAGAACCAAGAGACCCAGTACTTC.

This clonotype turned up a few times. The V gene is TRBV5-1, the J gene TRBJ1-1; TRBD1 matches 7 bases. Per the germline V gene, CDR1 is SGHRS and CDR2 is YFSETQ. V dropped 0 bases and J dropped 1; count of bases not matched to a gene: 3. The CDR3 is 15 residues long. Here the CDR3 reads CASSLAGTENTEAFF. Here the CDR3 DNA reads TGCGCCAGCAGCTTGGCCGGGACAGAGAACACTGAAGCTTTCTTT. The full variable domain, rest sourced from reference TRBV5-1 and TRBJ1-1, is KAGVTQTPRYLIKTRGQQVTLSCSPISGHRSVSWYQQTPGQGLQFLFEYFSETQRNKGNFPGRFSGRQFSNSRSEMNVSTLELGDSALYLCASSLAGTENTEAFFGQGTRLTVV.

The rearrangement uses TRBV20-1 and TRBJ2-7; possibly TRBD1 or TRBD2 for D (5 bases each). Trimming removed 0 bases from V and 0 bases from J, with 18 bases in between. The germline V gene has CDR1 DFQATT and CDR2 SNEGSKA (reference sequence). The CDR3 consists of 17 residues. The CDR3 DNA reads TGCAGTGCTAGAGACGGGTTTAGGGGAGACTCCTCCTACGAGCAGTACTTC. Its protein product is CSARDGFRGDSSYEQYF.

The chain has TRBV5-5 and TRBJ2-2; D is unresolved. The CDR3 is 14 amino acids. Trimming took off 0 bases at V and 7 bases at J, with 10 bases between the two ends. The germline V gene has CDR1 SGHKS and CDR2 YYEKEE (reference sequence). The CDR3 region has the DNA TGTGCCAGCAGCTTGGCCTCGTACGGCGGGGAGCTGTTTTTT. It translates to CASSLASYGGELFF.

This clonotype was picked up many times. CDR3: CASSKITGDTEAFF. The CDR3 DNA reads as TGCGCCAGCAGCAAGATTACAGGGGACACTGAAGCTTTCTTT. This chain joins TRBV5-1 and TRBJ1-1; TRBD1 matches 7 bases. The trim removed 4 bases at V and 3 bases at J, leaving 6 bases unmatched. The CDR3 extends over 14 amino acids. Germline CDR1 and CDR2: SGHRS and YFSETQ.

This clonotype was detected a few times. CDR3 sequence reads: CASKVGQGANTEAFF. The CDR3 nucleotides read TGTGCCAGCAAGGTGGGGCAGGGGGCGAACACTGAAGCTTTCTTT. The chain carries TRBV12-3 or TRBV12-4 and TRBJ1-1; 8 bases align to TRBD1. J lost 1 base, V lost 7 bases, and 8 bases had no gene match. This CDR3 is built from 15 residues.

In this sample, this clonotype turned up many times. CDR3 sequence reads: CASSWETGSRADTQYF. CDR3 coding DNA: TGTGCCAGCAGCTGGGAGACAGGTTCGCGGGCAGATACGCAGTATTTT. The chain couples TRBV5-6 to TRBJ2-3; a possible D gene is TRBD1 (6 bases). V was shortened by 3 bases and J by 4 bases, with 18 bases between the two germline ends. The CDR3 covers 16 residues. Germline CDR1 is SGHDT and CDR2 is YYEEEE.

J is TRBJ1-2 and V is TRBV18, with a possible D match to TRBD1 (6 bases). Between the trimmed V and J ends, which lost 0 bases and 7 bases, there was a span of 18 bases. Germline V gene sequence: CDR1 KGHSH, CDR2 LQKENI. The CDR3 is 16 amino acids. This CDR3 is CASSPPNRARRPGYTF. CDR3 DNA sequence: TGTGCCAGCTCACCACCGAACAGGGCCCGACGCCCTGGCTACACCTTC.

This chain joins TRBV2 and TRBJ2-5; 10 bases agree with TRBD1. The J segment lost 4 bases and the V segment lost 3 bases, leaving 2 bases of the junction unmatched. The CDR3 loop spans 14 amino acids. The V gene's germline CDR1 is SNHLY and CDR2 FYNNEI. Here the CDR3 DNA reads TGTGCCAGCAGTGACGACAGGGGGCTAGAGACCCAGTACTTC. It is translated as CASSDDRGLETQYF.